These 8 T cell receptor beta chains were all obtained from the same sample, sequenced in a study of blood T cell repertoires in COVID-19. Clones were read by immunoSEQ multiplex PCR, and TCRdb kept only the in-frame ones, dropping some. Of tens of thousands of clones in the sample, 79% were seen once. The sequenced material came from peripheral blood. The source of these receptors is a man between 60 and 70 years old with active or convalescent COVID-19.

This clone has more than one count but fewer than ten. Written as DNA, the CDR3 is TGTGCCAGCAGTTACCACAGGGACACTGAAGCTTTCTTT. Its translation is CASSYHRDTEAFF. The V gene is TRBV6-5, the J gene TRBJ1-1; tentative D call: TRBD1 (6 bases). V lost 2 bases and J lost 3, with 7 bases in between. In germline, CDR1 is MNHEY, CDR2 SVGAGI. This CDR3 spans 13 amino acids.

The DNA of the CDR3 is TGTGCCAGTAGTTATACCCCAGGCTACAATCAGCCCCAGCATTTT. Translation gives CASSYTPGYNQPQHF. The chain joins TRBV19 to TRBJ1-5, with D hard to call. The CDR3 length is 15 residues. CDR1 LNHDA and CDR2 SQIVND come from the germline V gene (reference sequence). Between the trimmed V and J ends, which lost 5 bases and 3 bases, there was a span of 14 bases.

The rearrangement uses TRBV29-1 and TRBJ2-3, with D possibly matching TRBD2 (6 bases). The V gene lost 7 bases and the J gene lost 1 base, with 12 bases spanning the gap. The CDR3 spans 13 residues. Looked up from germline, CDR1 is SQVTM and CDR2 is ANQGSEA. The CDR3 spells CSAAPGGTDTQYF. The CDR3 region has the DNA TGCAGCGCTGCCCCGGGGGGCACAGATACGCAGTATTTT.

The chain uses TRBV5-4 and TRBJ2-5; TRBD2 matches at 16 bases. The CDR3 loop spans 19 amino acids. The germline V gene has CDR1 SGHNT and CDR2 YYREEE (reference sequence). V trimming: 4 bases; J trimming: 4 bases; junction bases outside the gene matches: 13. The CDR3 region is CASSPGPGTSGGAGETQYF. The CDR3 bases are TGTGCCAGCAGCCCCGGTCCCGGGACTAGCGGGGGGGCTGGAGAGACCCAGTACTTC.

This clone was picked up a small number of times. V usage is TRBV28 and J usage is TRBJ2-5; 12 bases fit TRBD2. The CDR3 contains 21 residues. Germline V gives CDR1 MDHEN, CDR2 SYDVKM. V trimming: 2 bases; J trimming: 5 bases; junction bases outside the gene matches: 21. The CDR3 coding sequence is TGTGCCAGCAGTTTACCCACCTCGGACGTGGCTAGCGGGGGGGCCCGGGAGACCCAGTACTTC. Amino acid sequence: CASSLPTSDVASGGARETQYF.

This clone was picked up a small number of times. The chain is built from TRBV9 and TRBJ2-3; tentative D call: TRBD2 (6 bases). The CDR3 sequence is 16 residues long. Germline assignment: CDR1 SGDLS and CDR2 YYNGEE. Deletions cut 4 bases from V and 4 bases from J, with 19 bases between. Written as DNA, the CDR3 is TGTGCCAGCAGCCTAGCCGGGACGGGGGTCCCAGATACGCAGTATTTT. Amino acids: CASSLAGTGVPDTQYF.

The chain uses TRBV11-2 and TRBJ2-5; the match to TRBD2 covers 14 bases. Germline CDR1 SGHAT, CDR2 FQNNGV. J gave up 4 bases and V 4 bases, and 8 bases lay outside the gene matches. CDR3 length equals 17 residues. CDR3 sequence reads: CASSSRLAGGTVETQYF. In DNA, the CDR3 is TGTGCCAGCAGCTCCCGACTAGCGGGGGGGACGGTAGAGACCCAGTACTTC. Drawing the rest from reference TRBV11-2 and TRBJ2-5, the complete variable domain is EAGVAQSPRYKIIEKRQSVAFWCNPISGHATLYWYQQILGQGPKLLIQFQNNGVVDDSQLPKDRFSAERLKGVDSTLKIQPAKLEDSAVYLCASSSRLAGGTVETQYFGPGTRLLVL.

This rearrangement joins TRBV28 to TRBJ1-6, with TRBD1 matching 10 bases. V was clipped by 5 bases and J by 18 bases; unmatched bases: 16. This CDR3 comprises 15 residues. CDR1 is MDHEN, CDR2 SYDVKM, per germline. CDR3 protein: CASSPLSPGTGASHF. In DNA form, the CDR3 reads TGTGCCAGCAGTCCTCTGAGTCCCGGGACAGGGGCCAGCCACTTT.